The 30 T cell receptor beta chains in this list originate from one sample, sequenced in a study of T cell repertoires in MIS-A myocarditis. Sequenced by immunoSEQ multiplex PCR; TCRdb stores in-frame clones only, minus some. The table has roughly 14,000 clones, 74% seen once. The source material was left ventricle heart tissue obtained at autopsy. The origin of the receptors is a young man with fulminant myocarditis from multisystem inflammatory syndrome in adults (MIS-A) after COVID-19.

The rearrangement links TRBV7-8 to TRBJ2-1, with 12 bases aligning to TRBD2. This CDR3 has 16 residues. Trimming took 0 bases from V and 13 from J; bases not matched to a gene: 10. CDR1 is SGHVS and CDR2 is FQNEAQ in the germline V gene. The chain's CDR3 is CASSLAVPSGGAQQFF. The DNA of the CDR3 is TGTGCCAGCAGCTTAGCGGTCCCTAGCGGGGGGGCCCAACAGTTCTTC.

The chain couples TRBV24-1 to TRBJ2-5, with TRBD1 identical over 9 bases. The CDR3 spans 15 residues. J was trimmed by 4 bases and V by 3 bases; bases with no gene match: 5. The germline gives CDR1 KGHDR, CDR2 SFDVKD. Here the CDR3 DNA reads TGTGCCACCAGTGATAGAGGGACAGGGCGAGAGACCCAGTACTTC. It is translated as CATSDRGTGRETQYF.

The chain carries TRBV5-1 and TRBJ1-2, with a weak D call TRBD1 (5 bases). Trimming left V 5 bases short and J 0 bases short, with 14 bases between. The CDR3 spans 15 residues. The germline CDR1 and CDR2 sequences are SGHRS and YFSETQ. The CDR3 is CASRPRGGANYGYTF. The CDR3 DNA sequence: TGCGCCAGCAGGCCGCGGGGGGGAGCTAACTATGGCTACACCTTC.

The table lists this clone with a few counts. This sequence joins TRBV6-1 and TRBJ1-5; no firm D call. The CDR3 has 16 amino acids. The V end was cut by 0 bases, the J end by 6 bases, with 15 bases between. Germline V gene sequence: CDR1 MNHNS, CDR2 SASEGT. The CDR3 reads CASSEAVSTHRQPQHF. The CDR3 nucleotides read TGTGCCAGCAGTGAAGCGGTGAGTACACACCGTCAGCCCCAGCATTTT.

The chain links TRBV4-2 to TRBJ1-1; a possible D gene is TRBD1 (5 bases). CDR3 length: 16 residues. Germline V gene data show CDR1 as LGHNA and CDR2 as YNFKEQ. With 0 bases removed from V and 0 bases from J, the gap between germline ends came to 11 bases. CDR3 coding DNA: TGTGCCAGCAGCCAAGATTCAACAGGTCTGAACACTGAAGCTTTCTTT. As protein: CASSQDSTGLNTEAFF.

The rearrangement uses TRBV25-1 and TRBJ2-3, with 8 bases identical to TRBD1. Germline V gives CDR1 MGHDK, CDR2 SYGVNS. J gave up 2 bases and V 5 bases, and 9 bases lay outside the gene matches. This CDR3 comprises 16 residues. For the CDR3, the DNA is TGTGCCAGCAGTCTCTGGACAGGGAGGTTCACAGATACGCAGTATTTT. Its protein product is CASSLWTGRFTDTQYF.

This chain's CDR3 is CASSVDTSYGYTF. Written as DNA, the CDR3 is TGTGCCAGCAGCGTAGACACGTCCTATGGCTACACCTTC. The V gene is TRBV9, the J gene TRBJ1-2, with D unclear. This CDR3 is built from 13 residues. Germline-derived CDR1 and CDR2 are SGDLS and YYNGEE. Trimming removed 0 bases from V and 4 bases from J, with 7 bases in between.

The J gene is TRBJ2-3, the V gene TRBV7-2; 11 bases fit TRBD2. Per the germline V gene, CDR1 is SGHTA and CDR2 is FQGNSA. The CDR3 runs 16 residues. V lost 5 bases, J lost 3 bases, and 7 bases stayed unmatched. As DNA, the CDR3 is TGTGCCAGCAGCCCGTTAGCGGGGGGGCTGACAGATACGCAGTATTTT. Protein sequence: CASSPLAGGLTDTQYF.

The V and J genes are TRBV7-3 and TRBJ1-1; no clear D. Per the germline V gene, CDR1 is SGHTA and CDR2 is FQGTGA. V lost 1 base and J lost 5, with 14 bases in between. CDR3 length: 15 residues. The CDR3 bases are TGTGCCAGCAGCTTAATAAGGATTCAACTTACTGAAGCTTTCTTT. It encodes CASSLIRIQLTEAFF.

The rearrangement links TRBV29-1 to TRBJ2-4; weak D call: TRBD2 (6 bases). This CDR3 spans 14 amino acids. V was pared by 4 bases and J by 7 bases, with 17 bases between. CDR1 and CDR2 from the germline V gene are SQVTM and ANQGSEA. The CDR3 region has the DNA TGCAGCGTTGTGGAGCCGTATGCGGGGAACATTCAGTACTTC. Translating it yields CSVVEPYAGNIQYF.

The chain has TRBV5-4 and TRBJ2-7; 9 nucleotides align to TRBD1. Per germline, CDR1 SGHNT and CDR2 YYREEE (reference sequence). The CDR3 covers 14 residues. V dropped 3 bases and J dropped 2; count of bases not matched to a gene: 3. For the CDR3, the DNA is TGTGCCAGCAGCTACGACAGGGGGACCTACGAGCAGTACTTC. It codes for CASSYDRGTYEQYF. Filled out from reference TRBV5-4 and TRBJ2-7, the complete variable domain reads ETGVTQSPTHLIKTRGQQVTLRCSSQSGHNTVSWYQQALGQGPQFIFQYYREEENGRGNFPPRFSGLQFPNYSSELNVNALELDDSALYLCASSYDRGTYEQYFGPGTRLTVT.

This clone was seen a few times. The chain carries TRBV7-9 and TRBJ2-7; 9 bases fit TRBD1. V shed 4 bases and J 0 bases; nucleotides not matched to a gene: 16. Germline V gene sequence: CDR1 SEHNR, CDR2 FQNEAQ (reference sequence). The CDR3 runs 19 residues. CDR3 DNA: TGTGCCAGCAGCTCCGCCGCTAGACAGGGGGGGCCGAGCTCCTACGAGCAGTACTTC. It yields the protein CASSSAARQGGPSSYEQYF.

This clone was counted between two and nine times. The chain recombines TRBV12-3 or TRBV12-4 with TRBJ1-5; no reliable D call. With 8 bases removed from V and 6 bases from J, the gap between germline ends came to 11 bases. This CDR3 region has 12 residues. CDR3 sequence (DNA): TGTGCCAGCGGTAGGGCGATTCAGCCCCAGCATTTT. Its protein product is CASGRAIQPQHF.

The chain links TRBV6-6 to TRBJ1-5; TRBD1 is a possible D gene (5 bases). The CDR3 length is 13 residues. Per germline, CDR1 MNHNY and CDR2 SVGAGI (reference sequence). Trimming removed 6 bases at V and 6 bases at J, with 12 bases between. CDR3 protein: CASRRNGGQPQHF. The CDR3 region has the DNA TGTGCCAGCAGGAGAAACGGGGGTCAGCCCCAGCATTTT.

The chain joins TRBV9 to TRBJ1-4; D is unclear. Germline CDR1 SGDLS, CDR2 YYNGEE. Trimming stripped 0 bases from V and 5 bases from J, with 11 bases between. The CDR3 has 15 residues. The CDR3 spells CASSVALRPNEKLFF. For the CDR3, the DNA is TGTGCCAGCAGCGTAGCTCTACGGCCCAATGAAAAACTGTTTTTT.

This chain joins TRBV28 and TRBJ2-1, with TRBD2 identical over 16 bases. The CDR3 loop spans 20 amino acids. Germline V gene sequence: CDR1 MDHEN, CDR2 SYDVKM. V lost 7 bases and J lost 7; bases outside the gene matches: 19. The CDR3 spells CASTTQGQGTSGGAWNEQFF. Written as DNA, the CDR3 is TGTGCCAGCACCACGCAGGGACAGGGGACTAGCGGGGGGGCCTGGAATGAGCAGTTCTTC.

This clone occurred a few times. The chain links TRBV28 to TRBJ1-2; no firm D call. With 8 bases removed from V and 7 bases from J, the gap between germline ends came to 17 bases. The germline CDR1 and CDR2 sequences are MDHEN and SYDVKM. The length of the CDR3 is 13 residues. CDR3 region: CASENSGLGGYTF. In nucleotides, the CDR3 is TGTGCCAGCGAAAACTCAGGTCTCGGTGGCTACACCTTC.

The V call is TRBV30, the J call TRBJ2-7, with D perhaps TRBD1 (5 bases). This CDR3 is 11 amino acids long. In germline, CDR1 is GTSNPN, CDR2 SVGIG (reference sequence). Trimming shortened V by 1 base and J by 7 bases, and 8 bases separated the two germline ends. CDR3 protein: CAWSGRTEQYF. Here the CDR3 DNA reads TGTGCCTGGAGTGGAAGGACAGAGCAGTACTTC.

This clone was picked up a small number of times. The gene calls are TRBV11-2 and TRBJ1-4; 8 bases match TRBD1. The germline V gene has CDR1 SGHAT and CDR2 FQNNGV. Trimming cost V 8 bases and J 0 bases; bases outside gene matches: 2. CDR3 length: 14 residues. The CDR3 region is CASGQGATNEKLFF. The CDR3 DNA is TGTGCCAGCGGACAGGGAGCAACTAATGAAAAACTGTTTTTT.

This chain links TRBV21-1 with TRBJ1-5; the table's D call TRBD1 went unverified against the DNA. TRBV21-1 is an annotated pseudogene. This CDR3 has 16 residues. CDR3 region: CASSKGGRQGYQPQHF. CDR3 DNA sequence: TGTGCCAGCAGCAAAGGAGGGAGACAGGGCTATCAGCCCCAGCATTTT.

The chain has TRBV10-3 and TRBJ2-3, with a weak D call TRBD1 (5 bases). This CDR3 region has 13 residues. Germline CDR1 ENHRY, CDR2 SYGVKD. V lost 6 bases and J lost 6, with 13 bases in between. In DNA, the CDR3 is TGTGCCATCAGGAGCTGGGGCAACGATACGCAGTATTTT. It codes for CAIRSWGNDTQYF.

The V and J genes are TRBV5-6 and TRBJ1-1, with 9 positions matching TRBD1. This CDR3 comprises 18 residues. Germline CDR1 reads SGHDT; CDR2 reads YYEEEE. J gave up 4 bases and V 0 bases, and 13 bases lay outside the gene matches. CDR3 coding DNA: TGTGCCAGCAGCTTGGTACGGGGGACAGGGTCGAGGAGCACTGAAGCTTTCTTT. Translating it yields CASSLVRGTGSRSTEAFF.

This clone was recorded once. V gene TRBV4-2 combines with J gene TRBJ2-7; no clear D. Between the trimmed V and J ends, which lost 0 bases and 3 bases, there was a span of 9 bases. The CDR3 length is 14 residues. CDR1 and CDR2 (germline): LGHNA, YNFKEQ. The chain's CDR3 is CASSQEKGRYEQYF. The CDR3 region has the DNA TGTGCCAGCAGCCAAGAGAAAGGCCGCTACGAGCAGTACTTC.

This chain connects TRBV11-2 to TRBJ2-7; TRBD1 matches 12 bases. Unmatched junction bases numbered 8, after V lost 5 bases and J lost 0 bases. This CDR3 region has 17 residues. Germline V gene lookup returns CDR1 SGHAT and CDR2 FQNNGV. CDR3 DNA sequence: TGTGCCAGCAGCGACGGGACAGGGGGCATCAGCTCCTACGAGCAGTACTTC. This encodes CASSDGTGGISSYEQYF.

The chain couples TRBV7-9 to TRBJ2-1, with TRBD1 matching 9 bases. The CDR3 length is 15 residues. The germline V gene encodes CDR1 SEHNR and CDR2 FQNEAQ (reference sequence). V shed 5 bases, J shed 4 bases, and the junction held 6 bases outside the gene matches. The CDR3 DNA follows: TGTGCCAGCAGCACCAGGACAGGGGCGTACAATGAGCAGTTCTTC. Translated, it gives CASSTRTGAYNEQFF.

CDR3 protein: CASSLGQETQYF. As DNA, the CDR3 is TGTGCCAGCAGTTTGGGGCAAGAGACCCAGTACTTC. The chain recombines TRBV12-3 or TRBV12-4 with TRBJ2-5; D is ambiguous. The CDR3 has 12 amino acids. V lost 3 bases and J lost 2, with 4 bases in between.

The chain carries TRBV28 and TRBJ2-1; TRBD2 matches at 7 bases. CDR3 length: 12 amino acids. Per germline, CDR1 MDHEN and CDR2 SYDVKM. V was pared by 5 bases and J by 12 bases, with 7 bases of the junction left unmatched. The CDR3 protein is CASSPGLPGQFF. CDR3 coding DNA: TGTGCCAGCAGTCCGGGACTACCCGGGCAGTTCTTC.

The gene calls are TRBV18 and TRBJ2-1; 9 bases are a match to TRBD1. The germline V gene has CDR1 KGHSH and CDR2 LQKENI. V gave up 4 bases and J gave up 2 bases; unmatched junction bases: 9. The CDR3 covers 17 residues. This chain's CDR3 is CASSLSPGTGPYNEQFF. CDR3 bases: TGTGCCAGCTCACTTTCCCCGGGGACAGGGCCCTACAATGAGCAGTTCTTC.

This clone appeared a few times. The chain joins TRBV12-3 or TRBV12-4 to TRBJ2-5, with D perhaps given as TRBD1 or TRBD2 (5 bases each). The CDR3 spans 11 residues. With 10 bases removed from V and 5 bases from J, the gap between germline ends came to 11 bases. CDR3 in amino acids: CATRGVETQYF. The CDR3 DNA sequence: TGTGCCACTCGAGGGGTGGAGACCCAGTACTTC.

This rearrangement joins TRBV19 to TRBJ1-1, with D possibly matching TRBD1 (6 bases). This CDR3 has 15 amino acids. Germline CDR1 is LNHDA and CDR2 is SQIVND (reference sequence). The V and J ends lost 2 bases and 4 bases respectively, with 14 bases between them. CDR3 region: CASSIRGSLATEAFF. The CDR3 DNA reads as TGTGCCAGTAGTATAAGGGGGAGCCTAGCCACTGAAGCTTTCTTT.